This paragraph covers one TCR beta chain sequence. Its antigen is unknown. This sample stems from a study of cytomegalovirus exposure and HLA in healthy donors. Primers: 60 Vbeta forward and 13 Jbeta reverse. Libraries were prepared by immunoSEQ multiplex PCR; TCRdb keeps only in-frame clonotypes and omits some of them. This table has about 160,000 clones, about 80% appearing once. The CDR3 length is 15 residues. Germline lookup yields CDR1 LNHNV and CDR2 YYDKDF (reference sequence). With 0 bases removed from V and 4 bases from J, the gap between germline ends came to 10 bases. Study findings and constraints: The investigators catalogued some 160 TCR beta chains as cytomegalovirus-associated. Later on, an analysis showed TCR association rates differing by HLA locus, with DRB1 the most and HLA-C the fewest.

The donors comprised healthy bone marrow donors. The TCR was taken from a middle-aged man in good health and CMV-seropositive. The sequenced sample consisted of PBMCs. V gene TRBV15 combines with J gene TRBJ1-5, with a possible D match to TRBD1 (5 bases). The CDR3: CATSRDRDFNQPQHF. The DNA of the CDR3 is TGTGCCACCAGCAGAGATCGGGACTTTAATCAGCCCCAGCATTTT.